Below are 29 T cell receptor beta chains sequenced from a single sample in a study of OX40 agonist ivuxolimab in advanced cancers. Sequenced by immunoSEQ multiplex PCR; TCRdb stores in-frame clones only, minus some. Seen here are about 47,000 clones, about 86% observed once, and the top ten hold around 1.6%. This specimen consisted of CD4+ or CD8+ T cells sorted from blood, obtained in a trial of the OX40 agonist ivuxolimab. These receptors all stem from an adult with an advanced solid tumor such as melanoma, head and neck, liver or kidney cancer.

The chain recombines TRBV4-2 with TRBJ1-4; 8 bases map to TRBD1. The CDR3 covers 16 residues. Per germline, CDR1 LGHNA and CDR2 YNFKEQ. V gave up 4 bases and J gave up 0 bases; unmatched junction bases: 4. CDR3 coding DNA: TGTGCCAGCAGCCTCTCGGACAGGGCAACTAATGAAAAACTGTTTTTT. This gives the protein CASSLSDRATNEKLFF.

The chain joins TRBV7-2 to TRBJ1-3; D is undetermined. The CDR3 is 14 residues long. V was clipped by 5 bases and J by 1 base, with 9 bases between them. Germline CDR1 is SGHTA and CDR2 is FQGNSA. The CDR3 DNA follows: TGTGCCAGCAGCCCGGTACAGTCTGGAAACACCATATATTTT. Residues: CASSPVQSGNTIYF.

The chain combines TRBV27 with TRBJ2-2; D remains unclear. CDR3 length equals 13 residues. CDR1 and CDR2 (germline): MNHEY, SMNVEV (reference sequence). V was clipped by 3 bases and J by 2 bases, with 4 bases between them. CDR3 region: CASSFTNTGELFF. The DNA of the CDR3 is TGTGCCAGCAGTTTTACCAACACCGGGGAGCTGTTTTTT.

A few counts support this clone. This chain uses TRBV4-1 with TRBJ2-7; D is perhaps TRBD1 (6 bases). Per germline, CDR1 MGHRA and CDR2 YSYEKL. The CDR3 is 15 residues long. V was shortened by 4 bases and J by 0 bases, with 13 bases between the two germline ends. The CDR3 protein is CASSPQDRFSYEQYF. The CDR3 DNA is TGCGCCAGCAGCCCCCAGGACAGATTCTCCTACGAGCAGTACTTC.

This clone was observed a single time. The chain uses TRBV28 and TRBJ2-3; TRBD1 might be the D (6 bases). Germline loops: CDR1 MDHEN, CDR2 SYDVKM. V lost 5 bases, J lost 2 bases, and 23 bases lay in between. This CDR3 has 18 amino acids. This chain's CDR3 is CASSRIPGQRPNTDTQYF. The CDR3 nucleotides read TGTGCCAGCAGTCGCATCCCAGGACAGAGGCCAAACACAGATACGCAGTATTTT. The whole variable domain, remainder taken from reference TRBV28 and TRBJ2-3, is DVKVTQSSRYLVKRTGEKVFLECVQDMDHENMFWYRQDPGLGLRLIYFSYDVKMKEKGDIPEGYSVSREKKERFSLILESASTNQTSMYLCASSRIPGQRPNTDTQYFGPGTRLTVL.

This clone was seen only a few times. The chain has TRBV11-1 and TRBJ2-1; 8 bases match TRBD1. CDR3 length: 13 amino acids. CDR1 is SGHAT, CDR2 FQDESV, per germline (reference sequence). The trim removed 5 bases at V and 6 bases at J, leaving 3 bases unmatched. CDR3 sequence: CASSLTGGNEQFF. Here the CDR3 DNA reads TGTGCCAGCAGCCTAACAGGGGGCAATGAGCAGTTCTTC.

The V call is TRBV9, the J call TRBJ2-1; 7 nucleotides agree with TRBD2. This CDR3 contains 15 residues. CDR1 SGDLS and CDR2 YYNGEE come from the germline V gene. V shed 2 bases and J 5 bases; nucleotides not matched to a gene: 7. The CDR3 loop reads CASSVTGTTDNEQFF. DNA of the CDR3: TGTGCCAGCAGCGTCACCGGGACTACCGACAATGAGCAGTTCTTC.

The CDR3 nucleotides are TGTGCCAGCAATGTCGGGGTTAGCGATTCACCCCTCCACTTT. Protein sequence: CASNVGVSDSPLHF. The rearrangement uses TRBV7-9 and TRBJ1-6; D remains unclear. CDR3 size: 14 residues. Trimming shortened V by 7 bases and J by 8 bases, and 15 bases separated the two germline ends. Germline V CDR1 and CDR2: SEHNR, FQNEAQ (reference sequence). Looking up the rest from reference TRBV7-9 and TRBJ1-6 gives the full variable domain: DTGVSQNPRHKITKRGQNVTFRCDPISEHNRLYWYRQTLGQGPEFLTYFQNEAQLEKSRLLSDRFSAERPKGSFSTLEIQRTEQGDSAMYLCASNVGVSDSPLHFGNGTRLTVT.

Turning to this clone: This same CDR3 is encoded by further DNA sequences in the sample. CDR3 sequence: CASSPNNQPQHF. CDR3 nucleotides: TGTGCCAGCTCACCAAATAATCAGCCCCAGCATTTT. The chain joins TRBV18 to TRBJ1-5; the D is unclear. V lost 2 bases and J lost 4, with 3 bases in between. The CDR3 spans 12 residues. Germline V gives CDR1 KGHSH, CDR2 LQKENI. The full variable domain, rest sourced from reference TRBV18 and TRBJ1-5, is NAGVMQNPRHLVRRRGQEARLRCSPMKGHSHVYWYRQLPEEGLKFMVYLQKENIIDESGMPKERFSAEFPKEGPSILRIQQVVRGDSAAYFCASSPNNQPQHFGDGTRLSIL.

The chain combines TRBV5-1 with TRBJ2-7, with D tentatively TRBD1 (6 bases). This CDR3 contains 14 residues. Germline V gene data show CDR1 as SGHRS and CDR2 as YFSETQ. V was pared by 0 bases and J by 4 bases, with 11 bases between. The CDR3 region is CASSLAGAGYEQYF. CDR3 bases: TGCGCCAGCAGCTTGGCAGGGGCAGGGTACGAGCAGTACTTC.

The chain links TRBV15 to TRBJ2-5, with unresolved D. Trimming shortened V by 1 base and J by 5 bases, and 17 bases separated the two germline ends. Germline V lookup: CDR1 LNHNV, CDR2 YYDKDF (reference sequence). This CDR3 region has 16 residues. CDR3: CATSRVSSLSGETQYF. The CDR3 DNA reads as TGTGCCACCAGCAGAGTGTCCAGCTTATCTGGGGAGACCCAGTACTTC. Complete variable domain (other parts from reference TRBV15 and TRBJ2-5): DAMVIQNPRYQVTQFGKPVTLSCSQTLNHNVMYWYQQKSSQAPKLLFHYYDKDFNNEADTPDNFQSRRPNTSFCFLDIRSPGLGDTAMYLCATSRVSSLSGETQYFGPGTRLLVL.

This clone showed up just a few times. The gene calls are TRBV4-1 and TRBJ2-2; 8 bases are shared with TRBD2. The germline gives CDR1 MGHRA, CDR2 YSYEKL. V shed 3 bases and J 5 bases; nucleotides not matched to a gene: 8. CDR3 length equals 16 residues. CDR3 in DNA: TGCGCCAGCAGCCATACAGCGGGAGAAGGAACCGGGGAGCTGTTTTTT. This gives the protein CASSHTAGEGTGELFF.

This chain uses TRBV4-1 with TRBJ1-5; D is undetermined. The CDR3 runs 16 residues. Germline V gene sequence: CDR1 MGHRA, CDR2 YSYEKL. V was trimmed by 0 bases and J by 2 bases, leaving 11 bases between them. For the CDR3, the DNA is TGCGCCAGCAGCCAAGATTTGGCACAACGCAATCAGCCCCAGCATTTT. Its translation is CASSQDLAQRNQPQHF.

This chain connects TRBV28 to TRBJ2-3; D possibly corresponds to TRBD2 (6 bases). Germline V gives CDR1 MDHEN, CDR2 SYDVKM. This CDR3 has 18 residues. The germline V and J ends were trimmed by 1 base and 4 bases, with 21 bases remaining between them. CDR3 coding DNA: TGTGCCAGCAGTTTATCTCCCCTAGCGCCAGTAACCGCAGATACGCAGTATTTT. Its translation is CASSLSPLAPVTADTQYF.

This clone was seen once. The rearrangement joins TRBV28 to TRBJ1-4, with D uncertain. The CDR3 totals 11 residues. Trimming left V 11 bases short and J 6 bases short, with 10 bases between. Germline CDR1 is MDHEN and CDR2 is SYDVKM. CDR3 nucleotide sequence: TGTGCCTCGCGGACTGATGAAAAACTGTTTTTT. Its protein product is CASRTDEKLFF.

V is TRBV7-9 and J is TRBJ2-2; 10 positions agree with TRBD2. The CDR3 sequence is 17 residues long. The V gene end was trimmed by 1 base and the J gene end by 6 bases; junction bases not matched to a gene: 8. CDR1 SEHNR and CDR2 FQNEAQ come from the germline V gene (reference sequence). The CDR3 coding sequence is TGTGCCAGCAGCTTAGGGGCCCTAGCGGGAGCTCCCGGGGAGCTGTTTTTT. It specifies CASSLGALAGAPGELFF. Full variable domain (rest looked up from reference TRBV7-9 and TRBJ2-2): DTGVSQNPRHKITKRGQNVTFRCDPISEHNRLYWYRQTLGQGPEFLTYFQNEAQLEKSRLLSDRFSAERPKGSFSTLEIQRTEQGDSAMYLCASSLGALAGAPGELFFGEGSRLTVL.

The rearrangement joins TRBV19 to TRBJ2-2, with no clear D. Trimming took off 6 bases at V and 3 bases at J, with 11 bases between the two ends. This CDR3 contains 14 residues. Germline CDR1 is LNHDA and CDR2 is SQIVND (reference sequence). The CDR3 loop is CASRQRRDTGELFF. The CDR3 nucleotides read TGTGCCAGTAGACAGCGACGGGACACCGGGGAGCTGTTTTTT.

This chain connects TRBV5-1 to TRBJ1-2, with D tentatively TRBD1 (6 bases). V was shortened by 0 bases and J by 6 bases, with 12 bases between the two germline ends. Looked up from germline, CDR1 is SGHRS and CDR2 is YFSETQ. This CDR3 has 14 residues. CDR3 sequence (DNA): TGCGCCAGCAGCTTGGAACAGGGAGGGAATGGCTACACCTTC. It is translated as CASSLEQGGNGYTF.

The table lists this clone with a count of one. V gene TRBV7-2 combines with J gene TRBJ1-1, with TRBD1 matching over 8 bases. Trimming at V came to 2 bases and at J to 0 bases, leaving 11 bases not matched to a gene. Germline V gives CDR1 SGHTA, CDR2 FQGNSA. The CDR3 runs 18 residues. The DNA for the CDR3 is TGTGCCAGCAGCTTATATTTCGTAACAGGGGGGATGAACACTGAAGCTTTCTTT. Translated, it gives CASSLYFVTGGMNTEAFF.

The chain has TRBV7-9 and TRBJ2-1, with 9 bases aligning to TRBD2. This CDR3 spans 15 amino acids. With 1 base clipped from V and 7 bases from J, the junction kept 5 bases outside the gene matches. Per the germline V gene, CDR1 is SEHNR and CDR2 is FQNEAQ (reference sequence). The CDR3 bases are TGTGCCAGCAGCTTAGGAGCGGGAGGACCGAATGAGCAGTTCTTC. Translated, it gives CASSLGAGGPNEQFF.

The chain combines TRBV4-2 with TRBJ2-5; 10 positions agree with TRBD2. There are 15 residues in the CDR3. CDR1 and CDR2 from the germline V gene are LGHNA and YNFKEQ. Losses at the gene ends were 1 base for V and 3 bases for J; bases not matched to a gene: 2. The DNA of the CDR3 is TGTGCCAGCAGCCAAGTTCTAGCGGGGGAAGAGACCCAGTACTTC. It specifies CASSQVLAGEETQYF.

The sample holds a few counts of this clone. This chain uses TRBV28 with TRBJ1-2; D remains ambiguous. The CDR3 totals 14 residues. In germline, CDR1 is MDHEN, CDR2 SYDVKM. V gave up 8 bases and J gave up 2 bases, with 15 bases separating them. CDR3 coding DNA: TGTGCCAGCCGAATGGCAGGCGACAACTATGGCTACACCTTC. This codes for CASRMAGDNYGYTF.

The chain is built from TRBV7-2 and TRBJ1-4; D unclear. V was trimmed by 3 bases and J by 0 bases, leaving 5 bases between them. Per germline, CDR1 SGHTA and CDR2 FQGNSA. The CDR3 covers 14 residues. CDR3: CASSLRSTNEKLFF. CDR3 nucleotide sequence: TGTGCCAGCAGCTTGCGGTCAACTAATGAAAAACTGTTTTTT.

CDR3 region: CASKTGQTNEKLFF. Written as DNA, the CDR3 is TGCGCCAGCAAGACGGGACAGACTAATGAAAAACTGTTTTTT. The chain uses TRBV5-1 and TRBJ1-4; TRBD1 matches at 7 bases. Losses at the gene ends were 6 bases for V and 2 bases for J; bases not matched to a gene: 4. The CDR3 has 14 amino acids. The germline V gene has CDR1 SGHRS and CDR2 YFSETQ.

This clone occurred a few times. The rearrangement uses TRBV10-1 and TRBJ2-3; 10 bases line up with TRBD1. After removal of 6 bases from V and 3 bases from J, the junction contained 6 bases not matched to a gene. The CDR3 contains 15 residues. Looked up from germline, CDR1 is WNHNN and CDR2 is SYGVQD (reference sequence). The CDR3: CASRSGTGETDTQYF. The CDR3, as DNA: TGCGCCAGCAGATCCGGGACAGGGGAGACAGATACGCAGTATTTT.

This clone was recorded only once. The chain joins TRBV28 to TRBJ2-2; D possibly corresponds to TRBD2 (5 bases). This CDR3 is built from 18 residues. CDR1 and CDR2 (germline): MDHEN, SYDVKM. Trimming shortened V by 1 base and J by 0 bases, and 15 bases separated the two germline ends. This chain's CDR3 is CASSLSPQLASNTGELFF. DNA of the CDR3: TGTGCCAGCAGTTTATCCCCCCAGCTAGCATCGAACACCGGGGAGCTGTTTTTT.

The chain combines TRBV5-4 with TRBJ2-7; 10 bases fit TRBD1. The CDR3 covers 16 residues. The ends lost 4 bases at V and 5 bases at J; junction bases unmatched: 12. Germline V gene data show CDR1 as SGHNT and CDR2 as YYREEE (reference sequence). The CDR3 DNA reads TGTGCCAGCAGCATGCCTCTGGGACAGGGGTCTCACGAGCAGTACTTC. Translated, it gives CASSMPLGQGSHEQYF.

This rearrangement joins TRBV10-3 to TRBJ2-3; 9 nucleotides line up with TRBD1. From germline, CDR1 is ENHRY and CDR2 SYGVKD. The CDR3 covers 15 residues. Trimming at V came to 6 bases and at J to 6 bases, leaving 10 bases not matched to a gene. CDR3 nucleotides: TGTGCCATCAGAACAACAGGGGGCGCCGGGGATACGCAGTATTTT. It is translated as CAIRTTGGAGDTQYF.

Only a few counts were recorded for this clone. The chain recombines TRBV18 with TRBJ1-5; D unresolved. This CDR3 comprises 14 residues. Trimming took 1 base from V and 6 from J, leaving 10 bases between them. Germline V lookup: CDR1 KGHSH, CDR2 LQKENI. The CDR3 bases are TGTGCCAGCTCACCACAGAAAGGGCCTCAGCCCCAGCATTTT. Encoded protein: CASSPQKGPQPQHF.